This T cell receptor (beta chain) was profiled in a study of beta chain features in type 1 diabetes. Whole-study context: Cell yields, age and gender were similar between patients and healthy donors.

Study outcomes and limitations: Type 1 diabetes patients had TCRB CDR3s that were shorter (moderately but significantly so) in all four CD4+ subsets. It was among patients, rather than healthy donors, that naive, central memory and Treg TCRB repertoires appeared more similar.

Every sorted population was more than 95% pure. Expressed TCRB transcripts were sequenced after all isolated RNA was converted to cDNA. Sequencing used immunoSEQ multiplex PCR; TCRdb keeps in-frame clones, though not all of them. The top ten clones hold 1% of a sample with around 340,000 clones, around 9% of them seen once. With regard to this clone: Its antigen is currently unknown.

The CDR3 runs 14 residues. Germline V gene lookup returns CDR1 SGHAT and CDR2 FQNNGV. V lost 5 bases, J lost 9 bases, and 17 bases lay in between. This chain joins TRBV11-2 and TRBJ2-1, with D perhaps being TRBD1 or TRBD2 (5 bases each). The receptor comes from a man aged 25-40 years with type 1 diabetes. The source material was central memory CD4+ T cells from blood. CDR3 in DNA: TGTGCCAGCAGCCCTCGGACTTCTGGGGGTGAGCAGTTCTTC. It is translated as CASSPRTSGGEQFF.